These 17 T cell receptor beta chains were sequenced from one sample in a study of blood T cell repertoires in COVID-19. Data came from immunoSEQ multiplex PCR; TCRdb stores just in-frame clones and leaves some out. The sample contains a few hundred thousand clones, approximately 90% of which appear only once. The sequenced material came from peripheral blood. These receptors all stem from a man aged 18 to 29 with COVID-19, enrolled during active disease.

This chain uses TRBV24-1 with TRBJ2-5; TRBD2 matches at 7 bases. The CDR3 runs 14 residues. Per the germline V gene, CDR1 is KGHDR and CDR2 is SFDVKD. The ends lost 6 bases at V and 3 bases at J; junction bases unmatched: 6. The CDR3 DNA follows: TGTGCCACCAGTCATGGGGGAGGGGAAGAGACCCAGTACTTC. Its protein product is CATSHGGGEETQYF.

This rearrangement joins TRBV4-1 to TRBJ2-7, with D perhaps TRBD2 (6 bases). This CDR3 has 15 amino acids. V lost 0 bases to trimming and J lost 5 bases, with 14 bases between them. In germline, CDR1 is MGHRA, CDR2 YSYEKL. CDR3 bases: TGCGCCAGCAGCCAAGAAGCTCGCAGGGAGGACGAGCAGTACTTC. Translated: CASSQEARREDEQYF.

V gene TRBV7-9 combines with J gene TRBJ2-5; D unclear. Trimming took 4 bases from V and 0 from J, leaving 6 bases between them. Germline V gene sequence: CDR1 SEHNR, CDR2 FQNEAQ (reference sequence). The CDR3 totals 13 residues. CDR3 sequence reads: CASSSSYQETQYF. The CDR3 nucleotides read TGTGCCAGCAGCTCCTCGTACCAAGAGACCCAGTACTTC.

The V gene is TRBV29-1, the J gene TRBJ1-1; possibly TRBD1 for D (5 bases). CDR3 length: 13 amino acids. The germline CDR1 and CDR2 sequences are SQVTM and ANQGSEA. The V and J ends lost 2 bases and 1 base respectively, with 8 bases between them. The CDR3 nucleotides are TGCAGCGTTGAATTGGGGCAGAACACTGAAGCTTTCTTT. Its protein is CSVELGQNTEAFF.

This clone was recorded once. The chain links TRBV7-9 to TRBJ1-3, with 7 bases aligning to TRBD1. This CDR3 is 15 amino acids long. The J segment lost 2 bases and the V segment lost 5 bases, leaving 6 bases of the junction unmatched. Germline values: CDR1 SEHNR, CDR2 FQNEAQ (reference sequence). The CDR3 region has the DNA TGTGCCAGCAGCCCCACCGGGACAGCTGGAAACACCATATATTTT. Its protein is CASSPTGTAGNTIYF.

This clone was found a few times. This chain uses TRBV12-3 or TRBV12-4 with TRBJ1-6, with D unresolved. This CDR3 has 12 amino acids. Trimming left V 5 bases short and J 7 bases short, with 6 bases between. The CDR3: CASSTLNSPLHF. The DNA of the CDR3 is TGTGCCAGCAGTACACTAAATTCACCCCTCCACTTT.

The chain recombines TRBV10-3 with TRBJ1-6; possibly TRBD1 for D (6 bases). V lost 10 bases and J 7 bases, leaving 17 bases between the germline ends. Germline CDR1 reads ENHRY; CDR2 reads SYGVKD. This CDR3 has 14 amino acids. The CDR3 DNA reads as TGTGCCACCCGAAGCACAGGGACAAATTCACCCCTCCACTTT. Protein product: CATRSTGTNSPLHF.

The rearrangement joins TRBV6-5 to TRBJ1-1; TRBD1 aligns across 10 bases. There are 15 residues in the CDR3. V was pared by 6 bases and J by 1 base, with 5 bases of the junction left unmatched. Germline CDR1 MNHEY, CDR2 SVGAGI. CDR3 DNA sequence: TGTGCCAGCAGCTTGACAGGGGGCGCGAACACTGAAGCTTTCTTT. Translated: CASSLTGGANTEAFF.

The V call is TRBV7-2, the J call TRBJ2-6; no firm D call. This CDR3 region has 15 residues. Germline CDR1 reads SGHTA; CDR2 reads FQGNSA. V dropped 1 base and J dropped 3 bases, with 7 bases sitting between them. The CDR3 DNA reads TGTGCCAGCAGCTTAGTGGGCTTTGGGGCCAACGTCCTGACTTTC. It specifies CASSLVGFGANVLTF.

This clone was recorded once. The chain joins TRBV4-1 to TRBJ2-5; D is possibly TRBD2 (5 bases). The germline V and J ends were trimmed by 3 bases and 0 bases, with 8 bases remaining between them. CDR3 size: 14 residues. The germline V gene encodes CDR1 MGHRA and CDR2 YSYEKL. CDR3 sequence (DNA): TGCGCCAGCAGCCAGGGAGACCACCAAGAGACCCAGTACTTC. Its translation: CASSQGDHQETQYF.

V is TRBV19 and J is TRBJ1-5; D call uncertain. Deletions cut 7 bases from V and 5 bases from J, with 15 bases between. The CDR3 sequence is 14 residues long. Germline values: CDR1 LNHDA, CDR2 SQIVND (reference sequence). CDR3 nucleotide sequence: TGTGCCAGTAAGCAGGCAGGCCATTATCAGCCCCAGCATTTT. This encodes CASKQAGHYQPQHF.

The V gene is TRBV7-9, the J gene TRBJ2-2; TRBD2 aligns across 14 bases. V gave up 5 bases and J gave up 5 bases; unmatched junction bases: 7. CDR1 is SEHNR, CDR2 FQNEAQ, per germline (reference sequence). There are 17 residues in the CDR3. CDR3 sequence (DNA): TGTGCCAGCAGCCCCGGACTAGCGGGAGGTCGGACCGGGGAGCTGTTTTTT. This sequence encodes CASSPGLAGGRTGELFF.

The rearrangement uses TRBV29-1 and TRBJ2-7, with 12 bases lining up with TRBD2. The trim removed 6 bases at V and 1 base at J, leaving 4 bases unmatched. CDR1 and CDR2 (germline): SQVTM, ANQGSEA. The CDR3 consists of 14 residues. The CDR3 DNA reads TGCAGCGTCAAGACTAGCGGGGGTTCCTACGAGCAGTACTTC. Its translation is CSVKTSGGSYEQYF.

The J gene is TRBJ2-2, the V gene TRBV5-1; 10 nucleotides agree with TRBD2. The junction had 17 bases not matched to a gene; V was cut back by 4 bases and J by 2 bases. The CDR3 consists of 20 residues. The germline V gene encodes CDR1 SGHRS and CDR2 YFSETQ. The CDR3 spells CASSLLDWVSGGPNTGELFF. DNA for the CDR3: TGCGCCAGCAGCCTACTCGACTGGGTTAGCGGGGGGCCCAACACCGGGGAGCTGTTTTTT.

The chain recombines TRBV2 with TRBJ2-3; 12 nucleotides align to TRBD2. The CDR3 length is 16 residues. CDR1 is SNHLY, CDR2 FYNNEI, per germline. The V segment lost 7 bases and the J segment 0 bases; nucleotides outside the gene matches: 5. CDR3 nucleotides: TGTGCCAGCAAGGCTAGCGGGGGGGCTAGCACAGATACGCAGTATTTT. Amino acids: CASKASGGASTDTQYF.

This clone was recorded once. This sequence joins TRBV24-1 and TRBJ2-3, with a tentative D call TRBD1 (6 bases). V was shortened by 5 bases and J by 3 bases, with 11 bases between the two germline ends. The CDR3 is made up of 14 amino acids. CDR1 is KGHDR, CDR2 SFDVKD, per germline. CDR3 DNA: TGTGCCACCAGTGGATGGACAGCTACAGATACGCAGTATTTT. Protein: CATSGWTATDTQYF.

This clone showed up just once. The rearrangement uses TRBV5-5 and TRBJ1-2; tentative D call: TRBD1 (6 bases). Trimming left V 1 base short and J 4 bases short, with 20 bases between. Germline CDR1 SGHKS, CDR2 YYEKEE (reference sequence). The CDR3 runs 17 residues. This CDR3 reads CASSLLIPSRRGYGYTF. DNA of the CDR3: TGTGCCAGCAGCTTGTTGATCCCTTCCCGCAGGGGCTATGGCTACACCTTC.